The entry that follows covers one T cell receptor beta chain sequence. At least ten counts were recorded for this clonotype. This receptor's antigen is unknown. Per-base qualities were not stored, and no clone one base away is much larger. These data belong to a study of regulatory T cells in long-lasting Graves disease (dated by TCRdb to the early 2020s). In terms of the full investigation: Persistent Graves' disease was defined as antithyroid drug treatment for over 5 years with persistently positive TSH receptor autoantibodies. Patients with persistent Graves' disease were compared with patients with newly diagnosed Graves' disease using TCR sequencing and RNA sequencing of peripheral blood. The study was registered as a clinical trial and conducted in China. A total of 33 samples were covered by TCR sequencing, comprising about 13 persistent and some 20 newly diagnosed Graves' disease patients. Antithyroid drugs had been taken for approximately 9.7 years on average by persistent Graves' disease patients in the clinical cohort.

The time point label for this specimen denotes: persistent/refractory GD, antithyroid drugs over 5 years with positive TRAb. RNA was extracted from PBMCs in TRIzol for both TCR sequencing and RNA sequencing. Graves' disease was diagnosed according to American Thyroid Association guidelines. Patients were recruited from an endocrinology department in Xi'an, China. From each patient, around 9.3 milliliters of peripheral blood was collected into an EDTA anticoagulant tube. PBMCs were isolated by Ficoll Paque Plus density gradient separation without further T cell sorting. An Agilent 2100 Bioanalyzer and agarose gel were used to check RNA quality, while a NanoDrop 2000 measured RNA concentration. Results and caveats for the whole study, not just this receptor: Persistent patients shared more public clonotypes among themselves (around 2,500) than newly diagnosed patients did (about 1,000). As a limitation, the authors acknowledged that the small sample size may reduce accuracy. Sequencing and analysis were restricted to the TCR beta chain. Compared with newly diagnosed patients, persistent Graves' disease patients had lower TCR Shannon entropy and fewer highly expanded clones, which suggests clonal expansion. Preferential use of TRBV28, TRBJ1-2 and TRBJ2-5 was observed in persistent disease, whereas TRBV20-1 and TRBJ2-1 were favored in newly diagnosed disease. Only peripheral blood was studied, because thyroid tissue, the primary lesion, was inaccessible.

Receptor amplification or capture employed multiplex PCR. Data came from an Illumina HiSeq 4000. TCR beta libraries were built with iRepertoire HTBI primers and Arm-PCR amplification of CDR3 regions. Gel purification was performed on PCR products prior to sequencing. In the source study's methods: Across samples, 60 to 75 TRBV and 13 to 15 TRBJ segments were identified and used for gene usage analysis of CDR3 amino acid clonotypes. COPE and FqMerger were used to merge filtered high-quality paired reads into contigs. BLAST was used to align contigs to IMGT TRBV, TRBD and TRBJ reference genes, and CDR3 was defined according to IMGT. Any clonotype with a frequency above 0.1% was counted as a highly expanded clone. Shannon entropy served as the measure of repertoire diversity, while the Gini coefficient captured V-J evenness. Clonotypes shared by more than one individual were considered public. The public reads were reprocessed in TCRdb via fastp at Q25 and MiXCR, keeping in-frame beta chains. Rows merge per CDR3 protein into single entries with the most common DNA and genes. The V and J calls, along with clone size, are taken from TCRdb and not from the paper's own processing. Within this sample are 430,000 or so distinct CDR3 sequences, with around 20% of them counted one time only. 14% of the sample is held by the ten biggest clonotypes.

The CDR3 sequence holds 16 residues, the cysteine and phenylalanine included. Only the CDR3 part of the read is kept: 48 bases, read in frame from the first base. From the germline V gene (reference sequence), CDR1 is DFQATT and CDR2 is SNEGSKA. The junction shows trimming of 5 bases on V and 0 bases on J, plus 14 bases between the germline ends. The receptor was derived from a female donor with Graves disease. The V and J segments used are TRBV20-1 and TRBJ2-6; a weak D assignment points to TRBD1 (5 bases agree). The source was peripheral blood mononuclear cells (PBMCs), collected when the disease was refractory, from a patient treated with antithyroid drugs. The DNA sequence is given as TGCAGTGCTTTAGGGGATCTCATCTCTGGGGCCAACGTCCTGACTTTC. Its amino acids are CSALGDLISGANVLTF.